Included here is one T cell receptor (beta chain) sequence, with context. These data originate in a study of blood T cell repertoires in COVID-19. Study at large: The analysed material was cDNA or gDNA that came from T cells, B-cell-depleted T cells, or PBMCs.

Original processing notes: Nucleated cell number was recorded as an estimate derived from reference gene primer amplification. Measured with immunoSEQ multiplex PCR; TCRdb has only the in-frame clones, and not every one. V and J calls and clone size are given by that table; D and trimming were obtained from the DNA. The sample carries more than 20,000 clones, around 90% recorded once. Germline CDR1 is SGHTA and CDR2 is FQGNSA. The CDR3 consists of 16 residues. After removal of 3 bases from V and 3 bases from J, the junction contained 6 bases not matched to a gene. The clonotype comes from a human donor in a cohort sampled during active COVID-19. Specimen: peripheral blood. V gene TRBV7-2 combines with J gene TRBJ2-3, with TRBD2 matching over 10 bases. This CDR3 is CASSLTATSGTDTQYF. The CDR3 nucleotides read TGTGCCAGCAGCTTGACAGCGACTAGCGGGACAGATACGCAGTATTTT.